This TCR beta chain is from a study of blood T cell repertoires in COVID-19. Profiled with immunoSEQ multiplex PCR; TCRdb holds only in-frame clones, not every one. The sample has about 270,000 clones, more than 85% seen once. The CDR3 runs 16 residues. Germline values: CDR1 LNHDA, CDR2 SQIVND (reference sequence). The V and J ends lost 4 bases and 0 bases respectively, with 12 bases between them. The TCR originated in a middle-aged man who had been exposed to COVID-19. Sequenced sample: PBMCs or T cells enriched from blood (not recorded which). The rearrangement uses TRBV19 and TRBJ1-4; no firm D call. The CDR3 sequence: CASSTYLKATNEKLFF. In nucleotides, the CDR3 is TGTGCCAGTAGTACCTACCTGAAAGCAACTAATGAAAAACTGTTTTTT.